One and the same sample provided the 24 T cell receptor beta chains below, sequenced in a study of CD8+ T cells in alopecia areata. It was cDNA, reverse transcribed from extracted RNA, that served as the sequencing template. The protocol was immunoSEQ multiplex PCR, while the TCRdb copy is restricted to in-frame clones and leaves out a portion. There are about 210,000 clones in the sample; 35% to 40% occur only once, and 0.45% to 0.55% lies in the top ten. Treatment here: oral pan-JAK inhibitor, 5-10 mg twice daily. The sequenced sample was CD4+ T cells sorted from blood, obtained at approximately week 30, from a patient treated with tofacitinib. Receptors were obtained from a human donor with alopecia areata.

The V call is TRBV2, the J call TRBJ2-7; 7 bases are a match to TRBD1. CDR1 and CDR2 (germline): SNHLY, FYNNEI. V was pared by 4 bases and J by 2 bases, with 2 bases of the junction left unmatched. This CDR3 is 13 amino acids long. CDR3 nucleotides: TGTGCCAGCAGTGTGGGGACAGCCTACGAGCAGTACTTC. Translation gives CASSVGTAYEQYF.

This clone appeared many times. The chain has TRBV19 and TRBJ2-7, with D perhaps matching TRBD1 (6 bases). V was trimmed by 5 bases and J by 3 bases, leaving 14 bases between them. CDR1 is LNHDA and CDR2 is SQIVND in the germline V gene (reference sequence). The CDR3 is made up of 14 amino acids. The CDR3 is CASSAGRGSYEQYF. The DNA for the CDR3 is TGTGCCAGTAGTGCTGGCAGGGGAAGCTACGAGCAGTACTTC.

The V gene is TRBV7-2, the J gene TRBJ2-1; possibly TRBD2 for D (5 bases). The V gene's germline CDR1 is SGHTA and CDR2 FQGNSA. With 5 bases removed from V and 4 bases from J, the gap between germline ends came to 9 bases. The CDR3 has 13 amino acids. DNA for the CDR3: TGTGCCAGCAGCACTGGACTTTACAATGAGCAGTTCTTC. Amino acids: CASSTGLYNEQFF.

The genes are TRBV29-1 and TRBJ2-3; D may be TRBD1 or TRBD2 (6 bases each). The CDR3 runs 14 residues. V dropped 7 bases and J dropped 2 bases, with 16 bases sitting between them. Germline values: CDR1 SQVTM, CDR2 ANQGSEA. In nucleotides, the CDR3 is TGCAGCGCAACACGGGGGCAGGACACAGATACGCAGTATTTT. Amino acid sequence: CSATRGQDTDTQYF.

This clone was recorded a few times. The chain recombines TRBV29-1 with TRBJ2-7; TRBD1 is a possible D gene (6 bases). V was pared by 6 bases and J by 6 bases, with 15 bases between. The CDR3 loop spans 12 amino acids. Per the germline V gene, CDR1 is SQVTM and CDR2 is ANQGSEA. The CDR3 nucleotides read TGCAGCGTGGAGCGACAGGCTGGCGAGCAGTACTTC. Translating it yields CSVERQAGEQYF.

The rearrangement links TRBV7-2 to TRBJ2-1, with TRBD1 identical over 7 bases. The CDR3 sequence is 17 residues long. Germline trimming cut 1 base from V and 0 bases from J; bases unmatched to any gene: 6. The V gene's germline CDR1 is SGHTA and CDR2 FQGNSA. In DNA, the CDR3 is TGTGCCAGCAGCTTAGTCCCGACAGGGCCCTCCTACAATGAGCAGTTCTTC. Protein sequence: CASSLVPTGPSYNEQFF. Using reference TRBV7-2 and TRBJ2-1 for the parts outside the CDR3, the full variable domain is GAGVSQSPSNKVTEKGKDVELRCDPISGHTALYWYRQSLGQGLEFLIYFQGNSAPDKSGLPSDRFSAERTGGSVSTLTIQRTQQEDSAVYLCASSLVPTGPSYNEQFFGPGTRLTVL.

Comment on this clone: Relative to the germline gene, one junction end is altered; a read error may explain this. The sample has other DNA sequences that encode this CDR3 too. V gene TRBV7-2 combines with J gene TRBJ2-3; the D is unclear. Per germline, CDR1 SGHTA and CDR2 FQGNSA. This CDR3 comprises 12 residues. The CDR3 DNA follows: TGCGCCAGCAGCTTAGGCCCAGATACGCAGTATTTT. Protein sequence: CASSLGPDTQYF.

This clone was picked up many times. The chain couples TRBV7-2 to TRBJ1-5; D is possibly TRBD1 (6 bases). Germline V gene data show CDR1 as SGHTA and CDR2 as FQGNSA. The CDR3 is made up of 16 amino acids. Trimming took off 8 bases at V and 4 bases at J, with 21 bases between the two ends. CDR3 loop: CASGDMRQAGNQPQHF. The CDR3 DNA is TGTGCCAGCGGCGATATGCGACAGGCAGGAAATCAGCCCCAGCATTTT.

The rearrangement uses TRBV5-6 and TRBJ1-5; D remains unclear. This CDR3 has 15 amino acids. The germline V and J ends were trimmed by 2 bases and 0 bases, with 9 bases remaining between them. Germline-derived CDR1 and CDR2 are SGHDT and YYEEEE. The CDR3, as DNA: TGTGCCAGCAGCTTCCGGAGCCCTAGCAATCAGCCCCAGCATTTT. Protein sequence: CASSFRSPSNQPQHF. The complete variable domain, with remaining parts taken from reference TRBV5-6 and TRBJ1-5, reads DAGVTQSPTHLIKTRGQQVTLRCSPKSGHDTVSWYQQALGQGPQFIFQYYEEEERQRGNFPDRFSGHQFPNYSSELNVNALLLGDSALYLCASSFRSPSNQPQHFGDGTRLSIL.

The rearrangement joins TRBV6-5 to TRBJ2-1, with 7 bases aligning to TRBD2. The V gene's germline CDR1 is MNHEY and CDR2 SVGAGI. The length of the CDR3 is 15 residues. Losses at the gene ends were 4 bases for V and 4 bases for J; bases not matched to a gene: 7. This CDR3 reads CASSWGGSTYNEQFF. CDR3 in DNA: TGTGCCAGCAGTTGGGGCGGGAGTACGTACAATGAGCAGTTCTTC.

This clone was detected only once. In DNA, the CDR3 is TGTGCCAGCAGCAAACGGCGTACCTTGGGGACTGAAGCTTTCTTT. Residues: CASSKRRTLGTEAFF. The V gene is TRBV13, the J gene TRBJ1-1; D is unresolved. V lost 5 bases, J lost 5 bases, and 18 bases lay in between. Per germline, CDR1 PRHDT and CDR2 FYEKMQ (reference sequence). The CDR3 is 15 residues long.

V and J are TRBV20-1 and TRBJ1-1; D ambiguous. This CDR3 contains 11 residues. The germline V gene has CDR1 DFQATT and CDR2 SNEGSKA (reference sequence). V lost 6 bases to trimming and J lost 11 bases, with 16 bases between them. CDR3 in amino acids: CSATTVWAAFF. The CDR3, as DNA: TGCAGTGCAACCACGGTGTGGGCGGCTTTCTTT.

CDR3 bases: TGTGCCAGCAGTGGGACAGGGTCTGGAAACACCATATATTTT. This sequence encodes CASSGTGSGNTIYF. The chain recombines TRBV25-1 with TRBJ1-3, with 8 bases fitting TRBD1. Trimming took 4 bases from V and 1 from J; bases not matched to a gene: 0. The germline CDR1 and CDR2 sequences are MGHDK and SYGVNS. The CDR3 contains 14 residues.

This chain joins TRBV2 and TRBJ2-3; D is ambiguous. In germline, CDR1 is SNHLY, CDR2 FYNNEI. The CDR3 length is 12 residues. The V end lost 6 bases, the J end lost 0 bases, and 4 bases lay between the germline ends. The CDR3 protein is CASRESTDTQYF. For the CDR3, the DNA is TGTGCCAGCAGGGAAAGCACAGATACGCAGTATTTT.

This clone was recorded a few times. The V call is TRBV29-1, the J call TRBJ1-2; weak D call: TRBD1 (5 bases). This CDR3 comprises 11 residues. With 8 bases removed from V and 4 bases from J, the gap between germline ends came to 11 bases. Germline V CDR1 and CDR2: SQVTM, ANQGSEA. The CDR3 here is CSLREGYGYTF. CDR3 nucleotides: TGCAGCCTCAGGGAGGGCTATGGCTACACCTTC.

The J gene is TRBJ1-4, the V gene TRBV6-5; the D is unclear. Germline lookup yields CDR1 MNHEY and CDR2 SVGAGI. The length of the CDR3 is 15 residues. V lost 5 bases and J 7 bases, leaving 17 bases between the germline ends. The CDR3 nucleotides read TGTGCCAGCAGTCCGAAGGAGTTGTTTGGTGAAAAACTGTTTTTT. Translated, it gives CASSPKELFGEKLFF.

In this sample, this clone turned up a few times. This sequence joins TRBV10-3 and TRBJ2-1, with TRBD1 as a possible D gene (6 bases). CDR1 and CDR2 (germline): ENHRY, SYGVKD. The length of the CDR3 is 15 residues. The V and J ends lost 8 bases and 4 bases respectively, with 18 bases between them. Here the CDR3 DNA reads TGTGCCATCGGTTTGGGGGCAAAAGTTTACAATGAGCAGTTCTTC. As protein: CAIGLGAKVYNEQFF.

In this sample, this clone turned up a few times. The CDR3 reads CASTTSGQPRGYTF. DNA for the CDR3: TGTGCCAGCACCACGAGTGGACAACCGAGAGGCTACACCTTC. The chain uses TRBV6-6 and TRBJ1-2; D possibly corresponds to TRBD1 (5 bases). The germline V and J ends were trimmed by 7 bases and 8 bases, with 20 bases remaining between them. The CDR3 totals 14 residues. CDR1 and CDR2 from the germline V gene are MNHNY and SVGAGI (reference sequence).

The chain links TRBV11-2 to TRBJ2-1; 8 bases line up with TRBD2. Per germline, CDR1 SGHAT and CDR2 FQNNGV. The CDR3 runs 15 residues. V trimming: 5 bases; J trimming: 7 bases; junction bases outside the gene matches: 10. CDR3: CASSPLVIAGNEQFF. CDR3 nucleotides: TGTGCCAGCAGCCCGCTGGTGATAGCGGGAAATGAGCAGTTCTTC.

Regarding this clone: This CDR3 is also generated by other DNA sequences in the sample. The CDR3 sequence: CASSYAGTNSPLHF. The CDR3 coding sequence is TGTGCCAGCAGTTATGCCGGGACTAATTCACCCCTCCACTTT. J is TRBJ1-6 and V is TRBV6-5; tentatively, D is TRBD1 (5 bases). The CDR3 has 14 residues. The germline V and J ends were trimmed by 3 bases and 6 bases, with 9 bases remaining between them. Germline lookup yields CDR1 MNHEY and CDR2 SVGAGI.

The J gene is TRBJ2-6, the V gene TRBV5-1; tentative D call: TRBD1 (5 bases). The CDR3 has 15 residues. Trimming stripped 3 bases from V and 0 bases from J, with 7 bases between. Germline CDR1 and CDR2: SGHRS and YFSETQ. As DNA, the CDR3 is TGCGCCAGCAGCTCAGGGAACTCTGGGGCCAACGTCCTGACTTTC. Its translation is CASSSGNSGANVLTF.

In its sample, this clone was seen a few times. V usage is TRBV25-1 and J usage is TRBJ2-1, with D perhaps matching TRBD1 or TRBD2 (5 bases each). Germline V gene data show CDR1 as MGHDK and CDR2 as SYGVNS. CDR3 size: 13 residues. V lost 6 bases to trimming and J lost 9 bases, with 15 bases between them. CDR3 DNA sequence: TGTGCCAGCAGGAAGGGGATCGGGGTTGAGCAGTTCTTC. Its protein product is CASRKGIGVEQFF. The full variable domain, its missing parts supplied by reference TRBV25-1 and TRBJ2-1, is EADIYQTPRYLVIGTGKKITLECSQTMGHDKMYWYQQDPGMELHLIHYSYGVNSTEKGDLSSESTVSRIRTEHFPLTLESARPSHTSQYLCASRKGIGVEQFFGPGTRLTVL.

The V and J genes are TRBV30 and TRBJ2-1; 9 nucleotides match TRBD2. V lost 3 bases and J lost 3; bases outside the gene matches: 9. Germline assignment: CDR1 GTSNPN and CDR2 SVGIG (reference sequence). There are 16 residues in the CDR3. The CDR3 spells CAWRWGGSGGYNEQFF. DNA of the CDR3: TGTGCCTGGAGATGGGGCGGTAGCGGGGGCTACAATGAGCAGTTCTTC.

This clone appeared a few times. The chain couples TRBV2 to TRBJ2-5; 9 bases align to TRBD1. V was clipped by 6 bases and J by 5 bases; unmatched bases: 7. CDR3 length equals 14 residues. Germline CDR1 and CDR2: SNHLY and FYNNEI. Written as DNA, the CDR3 is TGTGCCAGCAGCCTACAGGGGGCATGGGAGACCCAGTACTTC. Its protein product is CASSLQGAWETQYF.